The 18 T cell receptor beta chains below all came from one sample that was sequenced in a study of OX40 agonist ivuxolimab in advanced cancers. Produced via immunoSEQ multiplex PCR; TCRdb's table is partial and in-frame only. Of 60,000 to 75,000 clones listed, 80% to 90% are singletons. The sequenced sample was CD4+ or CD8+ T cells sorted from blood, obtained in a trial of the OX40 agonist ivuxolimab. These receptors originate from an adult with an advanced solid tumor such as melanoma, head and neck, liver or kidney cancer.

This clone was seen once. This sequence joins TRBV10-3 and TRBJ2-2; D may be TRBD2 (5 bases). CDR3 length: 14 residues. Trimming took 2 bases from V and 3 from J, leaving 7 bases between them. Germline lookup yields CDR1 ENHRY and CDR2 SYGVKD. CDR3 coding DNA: TGTGCCATCAGTGAGATGCGGGACACCGGGGAGCTGTTTTTT. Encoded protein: CAISEMRDTGELFF.

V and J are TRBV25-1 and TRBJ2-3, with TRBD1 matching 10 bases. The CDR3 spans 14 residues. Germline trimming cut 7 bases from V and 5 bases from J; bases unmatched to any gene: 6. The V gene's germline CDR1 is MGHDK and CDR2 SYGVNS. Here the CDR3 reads CASNPGQGGDTQYF. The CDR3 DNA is TGTGCCAGCAACCCCGGACAGGGGGGAGATACGCAGTATTTT.

The CDR3 region has the DNA TGTGCCAGCAGCTTTCTAGCGGGAGCCACAGATACGCAGTATTTT. Protein sequence: CASSFLAGATDTQYF. The J gene is TRBJ2-3, the V gene TRBV7-6; TRBD2 agrees at 10 bases. Germline loops: CDR1 SGHVS, CDR2 FNYEAQ. The CDR3 sequence is 15 residues long. V lost 3 bases to trimming and J lost 2 bases; unmatched junction nucleotides: 2.

This CDR3 reads CASSLEPLYTQYF. Here the CDR3 DNA reads TGCGCCAGCAGCTTGGAACCTCTGTATACGCAGTATTTT. The chain employs TRBV5-1 and TRBJ2-3, with no clear D. Trimming stripped 0 bases from V and 7 bases from J, with 9 bases between. The CDR3 contains 13 residues. CDR1 is SGHRS, CDR2 YFSETQ, per germline.

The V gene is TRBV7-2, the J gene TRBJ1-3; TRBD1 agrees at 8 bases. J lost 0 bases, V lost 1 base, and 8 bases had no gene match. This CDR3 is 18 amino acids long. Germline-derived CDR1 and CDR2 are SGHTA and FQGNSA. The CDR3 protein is CASSLVGRGLTSGNTIYF. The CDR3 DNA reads TGTGCCAGCAGCTTAGTAGGCAGGGGGCTCACCTCTGGAAACACCATATATTTT.

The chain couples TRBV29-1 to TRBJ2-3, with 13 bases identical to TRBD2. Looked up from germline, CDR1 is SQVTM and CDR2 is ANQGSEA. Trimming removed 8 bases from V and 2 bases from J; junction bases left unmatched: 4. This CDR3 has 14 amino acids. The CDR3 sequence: CSMTSGRLTDTQYF. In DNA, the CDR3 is TGCAGCATGACTAGCGGGAGGCTCACAGATACGCAGTATTTT.

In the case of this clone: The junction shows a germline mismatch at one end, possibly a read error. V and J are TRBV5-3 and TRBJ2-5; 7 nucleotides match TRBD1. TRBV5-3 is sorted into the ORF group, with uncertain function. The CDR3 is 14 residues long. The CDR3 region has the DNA TGTGCCAGCAGCTTGGGACAGAGGAGGGAGACCCAGTACTTC. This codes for CASSLGQRRETQYF.

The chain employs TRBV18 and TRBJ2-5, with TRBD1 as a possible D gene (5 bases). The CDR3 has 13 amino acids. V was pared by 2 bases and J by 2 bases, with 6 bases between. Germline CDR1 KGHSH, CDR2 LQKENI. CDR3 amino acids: CASSPGAQETQYF. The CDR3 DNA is TGTGCCAGCTCACCAGGGGCACAAGAGACCCAGTACTTC.

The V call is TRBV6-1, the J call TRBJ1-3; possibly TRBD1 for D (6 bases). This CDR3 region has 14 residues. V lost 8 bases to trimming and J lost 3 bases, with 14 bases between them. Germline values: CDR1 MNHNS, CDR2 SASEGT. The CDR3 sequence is CASLLGGRGNTIYF. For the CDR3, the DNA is TGTGCCAGCCTCCTTGGGGGGCGTGGAAACACCATATATTTT.

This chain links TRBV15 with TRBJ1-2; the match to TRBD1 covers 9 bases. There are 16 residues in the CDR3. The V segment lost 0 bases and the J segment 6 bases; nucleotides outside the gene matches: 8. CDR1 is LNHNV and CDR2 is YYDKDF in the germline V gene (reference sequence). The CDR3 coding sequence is TGTGCCACCAGCAGAGATTTGACAGGGGGGTTAAATGGCTACACCTTC. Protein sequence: CATSRDLTGGLNGYTF.

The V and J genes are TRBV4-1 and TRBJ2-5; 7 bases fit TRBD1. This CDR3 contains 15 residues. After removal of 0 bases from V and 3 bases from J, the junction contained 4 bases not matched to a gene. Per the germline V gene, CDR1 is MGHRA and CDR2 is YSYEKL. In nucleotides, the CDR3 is TGCGCCAGCAGCCAAGAGTGGGACAGAGAAGAGACCCAGTACTTC. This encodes CASSQEWDREETQYF.

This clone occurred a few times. The CDR3 DNA is TGTGCCACCAGCAGAGCTGGGGGCGGAGAGACCCAGTACTTC. It codes for CATSRAGGGETQYF. The chain is built from TRBV15 and TRBJ2-5; tentative D call: TRBD1 (6 bases). The germline CDR1 and CDR2 sequences are LNHNV and YYDKDF (reference sequence). This CDR3 is built from 14 residues. The V gene lost 1 base and the J gene lost 4 bases, with 10 bases spanning the gap.

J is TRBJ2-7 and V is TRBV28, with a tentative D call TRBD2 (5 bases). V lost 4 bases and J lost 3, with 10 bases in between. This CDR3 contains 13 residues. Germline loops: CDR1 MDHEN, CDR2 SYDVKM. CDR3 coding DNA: TGTGCCAGCAGTTCCTACGGACTCTACGAGCAGTACTTC. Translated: CASSSYGLYEQYF.

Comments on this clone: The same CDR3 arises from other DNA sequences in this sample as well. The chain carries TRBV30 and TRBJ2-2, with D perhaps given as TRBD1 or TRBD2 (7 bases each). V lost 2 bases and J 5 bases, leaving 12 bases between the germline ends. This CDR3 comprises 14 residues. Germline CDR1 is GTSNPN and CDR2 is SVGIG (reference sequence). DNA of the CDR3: TGTGCCTGGAGTCGCAGGGGGGGGACCGGGGAGCTGTTTTTT. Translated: CAWSRRGGTGELFF.

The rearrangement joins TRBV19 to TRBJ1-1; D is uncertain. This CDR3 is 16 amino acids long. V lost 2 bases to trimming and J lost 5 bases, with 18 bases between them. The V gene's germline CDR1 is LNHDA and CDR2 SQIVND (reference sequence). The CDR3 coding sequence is TGTGCCAGTAGTATAAGGTCCCGTGATTGGTATACTGAAGCTTTCTTT. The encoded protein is CASSIRSRDWYTEAFF.

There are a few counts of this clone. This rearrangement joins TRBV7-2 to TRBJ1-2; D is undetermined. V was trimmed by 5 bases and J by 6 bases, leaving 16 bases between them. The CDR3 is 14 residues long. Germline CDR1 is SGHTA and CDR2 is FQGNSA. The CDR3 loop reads CASSLRLGPDGYTF. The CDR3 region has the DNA TGTGCCAGCAGCCTAAGGCTCGGGCCAGATGGCTACACCTTC.

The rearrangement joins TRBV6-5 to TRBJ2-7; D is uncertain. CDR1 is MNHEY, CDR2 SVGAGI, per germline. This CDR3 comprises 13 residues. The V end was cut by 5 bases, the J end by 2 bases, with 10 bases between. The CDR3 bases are TGTGCCAGCAGTGAGATTGGCCCCTACGAGCAGTACTTC. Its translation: CASSEIGPYEQYF.

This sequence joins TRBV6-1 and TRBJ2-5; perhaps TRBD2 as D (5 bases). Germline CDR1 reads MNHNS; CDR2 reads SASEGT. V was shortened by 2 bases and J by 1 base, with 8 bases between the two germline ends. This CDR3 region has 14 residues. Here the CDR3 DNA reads TGTGCCAGCAGTGAACTAGCAAGCCAAGAGACCCAGTACTTC. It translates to CASSELASQETQYF.